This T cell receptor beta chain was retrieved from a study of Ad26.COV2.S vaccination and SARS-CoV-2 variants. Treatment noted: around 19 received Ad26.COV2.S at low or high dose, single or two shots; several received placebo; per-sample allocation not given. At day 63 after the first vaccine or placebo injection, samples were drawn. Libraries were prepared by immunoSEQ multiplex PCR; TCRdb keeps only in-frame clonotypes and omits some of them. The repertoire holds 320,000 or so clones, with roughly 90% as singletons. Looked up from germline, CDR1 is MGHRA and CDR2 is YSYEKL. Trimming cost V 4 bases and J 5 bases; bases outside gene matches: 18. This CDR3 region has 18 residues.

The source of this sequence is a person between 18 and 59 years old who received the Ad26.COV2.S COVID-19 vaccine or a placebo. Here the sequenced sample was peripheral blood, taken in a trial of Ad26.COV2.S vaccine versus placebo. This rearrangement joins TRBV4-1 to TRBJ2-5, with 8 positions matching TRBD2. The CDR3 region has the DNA TGCGCCAGCAGCCGCCGGAACGGAATAGCGGGAAAAAGGGAGACCCAGTACTTC. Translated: CASSRRNGIAGKRETQYF.